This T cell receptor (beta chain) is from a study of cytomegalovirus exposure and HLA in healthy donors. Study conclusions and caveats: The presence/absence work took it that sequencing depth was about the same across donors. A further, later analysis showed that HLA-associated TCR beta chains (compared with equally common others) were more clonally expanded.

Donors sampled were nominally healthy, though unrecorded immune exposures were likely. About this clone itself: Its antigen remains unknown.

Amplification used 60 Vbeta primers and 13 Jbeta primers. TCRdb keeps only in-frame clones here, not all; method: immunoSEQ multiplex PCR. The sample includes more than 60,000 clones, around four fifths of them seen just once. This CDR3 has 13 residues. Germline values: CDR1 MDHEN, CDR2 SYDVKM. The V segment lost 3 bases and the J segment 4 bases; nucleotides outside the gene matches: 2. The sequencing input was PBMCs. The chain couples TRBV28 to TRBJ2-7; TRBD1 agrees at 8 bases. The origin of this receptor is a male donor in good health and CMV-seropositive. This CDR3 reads CASSFGTGYEQYF. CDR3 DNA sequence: TGTGCCAGCAGTTTCGGGACAGGATACGAGCAGTACTTC.